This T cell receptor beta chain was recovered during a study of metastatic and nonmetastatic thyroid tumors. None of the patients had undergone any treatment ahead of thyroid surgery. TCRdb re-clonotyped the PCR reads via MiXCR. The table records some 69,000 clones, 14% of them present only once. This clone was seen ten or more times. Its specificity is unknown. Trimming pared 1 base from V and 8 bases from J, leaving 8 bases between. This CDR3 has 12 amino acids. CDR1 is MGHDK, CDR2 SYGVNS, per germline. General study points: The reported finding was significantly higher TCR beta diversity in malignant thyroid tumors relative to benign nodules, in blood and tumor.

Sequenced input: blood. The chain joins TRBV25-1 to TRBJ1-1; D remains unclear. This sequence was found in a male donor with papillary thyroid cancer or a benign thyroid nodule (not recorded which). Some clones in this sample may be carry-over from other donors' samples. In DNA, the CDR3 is TGTGCCAGCAGTGAATCACTCTCCGAAGCTTTCTTT. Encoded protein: CASSESLSEAFF. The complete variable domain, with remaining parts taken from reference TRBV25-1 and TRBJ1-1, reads EADIYQTPRYLVIGTGKKITLECSQTMGHDKMYWYQQDPGMELHLIHYSYGVNSTEKGDLSSESTVSRIRTEHFPLTLESARPSHTSQYLCASSESLSEAFFGQGTRLTVV.